Listed below are T cell receptor beta chains from one sample, sequenced in a study of early T cells in non-severe SARS-CoV-2 infection. One entry per CDR3 protein results from TCRdb running MiXCR on the 5' RACE reads. The sample yields nearly 80,000 distinct CDR3 sequences, around 13% seen once. The sequencing input was whole blood. These receptors were collected from an adult who was a healthcare worker with PCR-confirmed SARS-CoV-2 infection or an uninfected control (not recorded which). Each CDR3 is given with its conserved first and last residue. D genes are given only for firm matches. Only part of the rows carry a size: once, few, many, or a class if the clone is expanded.

clone_size d_call j_call v_call cdr3_aa cdr3_nt
- TRBD1 TRBJ1-2 TRBV7-2 CASSLLVTGVSNYGYTF TGTGCCAGCAGCTTACTAGTCACAGGGGTATCTAACTATGGCTACACCTTC
- - TRBJ2-3 TRBV5-6 CASIRTPFTQYF TGTGCCAGCATCCGGACACCCTTCACGCAGTATTTT
many - TRBJ2-7 TRBV29-1 CSVGSGAFTYEQYF TGCAGCGTTGGGTCGGGAGCCTTTACGTACGAGCAGTACTTC
many - TRBJ2-1 TRBV12-3/TRBV12-4 CASSFVTPYNEQFF TGTGCCAGCAGTTTTGTGACACCCTACAATGAGCAGTTCTTC
many - TRBJ1-5 TRBV11-3 CASSLALGGPLQPQHF TGTGCCAGCAGCTTAGCGTTGGGGGGTCCGCTTCAGCCCCAGCATTTT
few - TRBJ1-1 TRBV11-2 CASSLRANTEAFF TGTGCCAGCAGCTTACGGGCTAACACTGAAGCTTTCTTT
many TRBD2 TRBJ2-1 TRBV2 CASSKLAGGVEQFF TGTGCCAGCAGTAAACTAGCGGGGGGCGTTGAGCAGTTCTTC
- - TRBJ2-1 TRBV2 CASSPWLSSYNEQFF TGTGCCAGCAGTCCCTGGCTGAGCTCCTACAATGAGCAGTTCTTC
- TRBD2 TRBJ2-4 TRBV5-6 CASSGGADKAGVGNIQYF TGTGCCAGCAGCGGGGGCGCGGATAAAGCGGGAGTAGGAAACATTCAGTACTTC
few - TRBJ1-1 TRBV20-1 CSARGRAGVNTEAFF TGCAGTGCTAGAGGAAGGGCAGGGGTGAACACTGAAGCTTTCTTT
many - TRBJ1-4 TRBV6-5 CASSYGLGSTNEKLFF TGTGCCAGCAGTTACGGTTTGGGGTCAACTAATGAAAAACTGTTTTTT
many TRBD1 TRBJ2-5 TRBV12-5 CASGLVLGQVNQETQYF TGTGCTAGTGGTTTGGTACTGGGACAGGTTAACCAAGAGACCCAGTACTTC
few - TRBJ2-3 TRBV20-1 CSARGRGRDTQYF TGCAGTGCCCGCGGGCGGGGTCGGGATACGCAGTATTTT
- - TRBJ2-2 TRBV30 CAWRTGTNTGELFF TGTGCCTGGAGGACGGGAACGAACACCGGGGAGCTGTTTTTT
- - TRBJ2-2 TRBV7-9 CASSSRFGDTRWELFF TGTGCCAGCAGCTCCCGGTTTGGGGACACGCGTTGGGAGCTGTTTTTT
few TRBD1 TRBJ2-7 TRBV7-2 CASSSYPGGPYEQYF TGTGCCAGCAGCTCCTACCCAGGGGGTCCCTACGAGCAGTACTTC
many - TRBJ2-1 TRBV5-1 CASSLVPSDNNEQFF TGCGCCAGCAGCTTGGTACCTAGCGATAACAATGAGCAGTTCTTC
many - TRBJ1-1 TRBV7-8 CASSLGRGTTEAFF TGTGCCAGCAGCTTAGGCAGGGGAACCACTGAAGCTTTCTTT
- - TRBJ2-1 TRBV5-1 CASSLGVGNEQFF TGCGCCAGCAGCTTGGGCGTAGGGAATGAGCAGTTCTTC
many - TRBJ1-1 TRBV18 CASSPSLPRLGNTEAFF TGTGCCAGCTCACCGTCCCTTCCGAGGCTGGGGAATACTGAAGCTTTCTTT
many - TRBJ2-1 TRBV7-9 CASSLNGGTLDEQFF TGTGCCAGCAGCCTCAACGGCGGGACACTCGATGAGCAGTTCTTC
many - TRBJ2-1 TRBV10-1 CASSDRDRGDNEQFF TGCGCCAGCAGTGATCGAGACAGAGGCGACAATGAGCAGTTCTTC
many - TRBJ2-4 TRBV25-1 CASSELQGRNIQYF TGTGCCAGCAGTGAATTACAGGGAAGAAACATTCAGTACTTC